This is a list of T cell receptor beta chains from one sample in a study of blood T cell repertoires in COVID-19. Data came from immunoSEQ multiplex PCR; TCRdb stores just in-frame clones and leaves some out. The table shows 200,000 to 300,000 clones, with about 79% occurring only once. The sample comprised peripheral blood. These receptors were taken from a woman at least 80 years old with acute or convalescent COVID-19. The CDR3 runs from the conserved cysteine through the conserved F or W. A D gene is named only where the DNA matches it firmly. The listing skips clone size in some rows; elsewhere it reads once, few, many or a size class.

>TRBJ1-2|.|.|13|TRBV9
TGTGCCAGCAGCCCATCGGGATGGTATGGCTACACCTTC
CASSPSGWYGYTF
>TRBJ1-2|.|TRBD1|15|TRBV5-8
TGTGCCAGCATGCCCCGGCCGAACAGGGGCAGCGGCTACACCTTC
CASMPRPNRGSGYTF
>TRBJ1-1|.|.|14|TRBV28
TGTGCCAGCAGTTTCTGGGGGGGAAACACTGAAGCTTTCTTT
CASSFWGGNTEAFF
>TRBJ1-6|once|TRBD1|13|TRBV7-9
TGTGCCAGCAGCTGGACAGGCTCTGCGCCCCTCCACTTT
CASSWTGSAPLHF
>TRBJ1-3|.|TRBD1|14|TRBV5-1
TGCGCCAGCAGCCCCGGACAGGCCCGAAACACCATATATTTT
CASSPGQARNTIYF
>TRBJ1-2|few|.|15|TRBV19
TGTGCCAGTAGTATAAGGTACAGGGTGAACTATGGCTACACCTTC
CASSIRYRVNYGYTF
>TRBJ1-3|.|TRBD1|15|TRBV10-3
TGTGCCATCAGTGGTCTTCAGACAGGGGGAAACACCATATATTTT
CAISGLQTGGNTIYF
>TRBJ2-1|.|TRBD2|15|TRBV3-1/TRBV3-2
TGTGCCAGCAGCCTGGGACTAGCGGGTAACAATGAGCAGTTCTTC
CASSLGLAGNNEQFF
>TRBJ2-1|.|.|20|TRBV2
TGTGCCAGCAGACCTCCCCGCAACCCGCGGGGACGAAGCTCCTACAATGAGCAGTTCTTC
CASRPPRNPRGRSSYNEQFF
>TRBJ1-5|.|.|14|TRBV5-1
TGCGCCAGCAGCTTGGGGCCGGGGGACCAGCCCCAGCATTTT
CASSLGPGDQPQHF
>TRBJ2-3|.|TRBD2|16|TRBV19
TGTGCCAGTAGTATAGACCTAGCGGGGAGCACAGATACGCAGTATTTT
CASSIDLAGSTDTQYF
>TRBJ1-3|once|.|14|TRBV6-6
TGTGCCAGCAGACAGGGCAGGACTGGAAACACCATATATTTT
CASRQGRTGNTIYF
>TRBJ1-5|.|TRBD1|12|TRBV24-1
TGTGCCACTGGGACAGGCAATCAGCCCCAGCATTTT
CATGTGNQPQHF
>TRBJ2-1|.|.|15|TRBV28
TGTGCCGGAGGGTATACCGGGGGGCCTCGTATTGAGCAGTTCTTC
CAGGYTGGPRIEQFF
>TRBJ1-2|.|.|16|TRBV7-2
TGTGCCAGCAGCTTAGTCGGAGGGCCAGCTAACTATGGCTACACCTTC
CASSLVGGPANYGYTF
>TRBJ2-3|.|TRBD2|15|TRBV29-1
TGCAGCGTGGGGGCGTCTAGCGGGGACACAGATACGCAGTATTTT
CSVGASSGDTDTQYF
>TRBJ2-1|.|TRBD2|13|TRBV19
TGTGCCAGTAGTCCGGGACTAGCCAATGAGCAGTTCTTC
CASSPGLANEQFF
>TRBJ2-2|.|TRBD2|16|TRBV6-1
TGTGCCAGCAGTGCACCCGCTGGCGGGGGCACCGGGGAGCTGTTTTTT
CASSAPAGGGTGELFF
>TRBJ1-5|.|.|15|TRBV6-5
TGTGCCAGCAGTTACTCCCCAGATAGCAATCAGCCCCAGCATTTT
CASSYSPDSNQPQHF
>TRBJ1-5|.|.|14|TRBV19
TGTGCCAGTAGTATCGAAACAGCCGGTCAGCCCCAGCATTTT
CASSIETAGQPQHF
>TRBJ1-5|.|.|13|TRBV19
TGTGCCAGTAGTACGCAGGGGAATCAGCCCCAGCATTTT
CASSTQGNQPQHF
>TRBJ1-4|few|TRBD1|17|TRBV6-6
TGTGCCAGCAGTCCCCGCGAGGGGGCGCGCACTAATGAAAAACTGTTTTTT
CASSPREGARTNEKLFF
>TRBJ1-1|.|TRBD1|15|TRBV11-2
TGTGCCAGCAGCGCCCGGACAGGGAGTGGAAGTGAAGCTTTCTTT
CASSARTGSGSEAFF
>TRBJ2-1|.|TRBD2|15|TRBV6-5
TGTGCCAGCAGTTCAAGCGGGGTCTCCTACAATGAGCAGTTCTTC
CASSSSGVSYNEQFF
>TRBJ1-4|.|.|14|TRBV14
TGTGCCAGCAGCCACCCGGGACTTAATGAAAAACTGTTTTTT
CASSHPGLNEKLFF
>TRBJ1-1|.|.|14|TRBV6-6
TGTGCCAGCAGCGGCCGGGAAAATCACGCTGAAGCTTTCTTT
CASSGRENHAEAFF
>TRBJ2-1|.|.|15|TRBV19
TGTGCCAGTAGGAGGGAGGGGGGCGCCTACAATGAGCAGTTCTTC
CASRREGGAYNEQFF
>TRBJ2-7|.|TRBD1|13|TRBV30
TGTGCCTGGACCAAGGACAGGGTCTACGAGCAGTACTTC
CAWTKDRVYEQYF